The 11 T cell receptor beta chains below come from one sample, sequenced in a study of human T cells and chemical hapten exposure. Time point meaning: pre-sensitization, week 0. This sample's treatment: therapeutic diphenylcyclopropenone sensitization with weekly scalp DPC. Each CDR3 protein gets one entry after TCRdb re-called the RACE reads with MiXCR. The data hold about 68,000 distinct CDR3 sequences, with roughly 11% observed a single time. This specimen consisted of whole blood, obtained in connection with sensitization to the hapten diphenylcyclopropenone (DPC). All receptors derive from a woman aged 45-59 years with alopecia areata. Some clones in this sample may be carry-over from other donors' samples.

This clonotype has at least ten counts. The chain uses TRBV18 and TRBJ2-7; 9 positions agree with TRBD1. Trimming at V came to 4 bases and at J to 4 bases, leaving 5 bases not matched to a gene. CDR3 size: 14 residues. Germline V lookup: CDR1 KGHSH, CDR2 LQKENI. CDR3 DNA sequence: TGTGCCAGCTCACGACAGGGGGGCCCATACGAGCAGTACTTC. As protein: CASSRQGGPYEQYF.

The chain carries TRBV25-1 and TRBJ2-5, with D possibly being TRBD1 or TRBD2 (6 bases each). Germline CDR1 and CDR2: MGHDK and SYGVNS. Trimming removed 2 bases at V and 3 bases at J, with 19 bases between. CDR3 length equals 17 residues. The CDR3 region is CASSEGWGAGAKETQYF. The CDR3 coding sequence is TGTGCCAGCAGTGAAGGTTGGGGGGCAGGGGCAAAAGAGACCCAGTACTTC.

This clonotype turned up a few times. The chain uses TRBV7-6 and TRBJ2-2, with 7 bases aligning to TRBD1. Germline assignment: CDR1 SGHVS and CDR2 FNYEAQ. The CDR3 sequence is 15 residues long. J gave up 6 bases and V 5 bases, and 9 bases lay outside the gene matches. CDR3 nucleotides: TGTGCCAGCAGCCAATCACAGGGGAGAGCCGGGGAGCTGTTTTTT. Protein product: CASSQSQGRAGELFF.

In its sample, this clonotype was seen many times. CDR3 loop: CASSHTDRGSGYTF. As DNA, the CDR3 is TGTGCCAGCTCACACACAGACAGGGGCTCTGGCTACACCTTC. The rearrangement uses TRBV18 and TRBJ1-2, with 8 bases that match TRBD1. Germline V lookup: CDR1 KGHSH, CDR2 LQKENI. The trim removed 4 bases at V and 7 bases at J, leaving 8 bases unmatched. The CDR3 has 14 amino acids.

This clonotype was seen a handful of times. The chain combines TRBV10-3 with TRBJ2-3, with unresolved D. V shed 5 bases and J shed 6 bases, with 12 bases lying between them. Germline CDR1 is ENHRY and CDR2 is SYGVKD. The CDR3 consists of 13 residues. The CDR3 loop is CAISSPPGDTQYF. DNA for the CDR3: TGTGCCATCAGTTCTCCCCCTGGCGATACGCAGTATTTT.

V is TRBV5-1 and J is TRBJ1-1; no firm D call. CDR3 length: 14 amino acids. The germline V gene encodes CDR1 SGHRS and CDR2 YFSETQ. V dropped 4 bases and J dropped 3 bases, with 13 bases sitting between them. The CDR3 DNA follows: TGCGCCAGCAGCGCGGGCCGCCGGGACACTGAAGCTTTCTTT. Its protein product is CASSAGRRDTEAFF.

This clonotype was counted at least ten times. The chain links TRBV18 to TRBJ2-1; TRBD2 matches 9 bases. Germline V gene data show CDR1 as KGHSH and CDR2 as LQKENI. Unmatched junction bases numbered 11, after V lost 3 bases and J lost 2 bases. The CDR3 contains 18 residues. The CDR3 region is CASSPPNSGRGTYNEQFF. The CDR3 DNA reads TGTGCCAGCTCACCTCCGAATAGCGGGAGAGGGACCTACAATGAGCAGTTCTTC.

This clonotype was seen more than once but under ten times. This chain joins TRBV28 and TRBJ2-5; D is ambiguous. The germline V gene has CDR1 MDHEN and CDR2 SYDVKM. V lost 4 bases and J 4 bases, leaving 16 bases between the germline ends. The CDR3 contains 15 residues. CDR3 bases: TGTGCCAGCAGTTGGGGTATCTGGGGTCGAGAGACCCAGTACTTC. Translation gives CASSWGIWGRETQYF.

About this clonotype itself: A much larger clone is a single base away; this may be a read error. This chain joins TRBV5-1 and TRBJ1-4, with D possibly matching TRBD1 (6 bases). Germline V lookup: CDR1 SGHRS, CDR2 YFSETQ. Trimming took 0 bases from V and 12 from J, leaving 15 bases between them. This CDR3 has 14 amino acids. The CDR3 DNA follows: TGCGCCAGCAGCTTGGAACAGGGAGGGGAAGAACTGTTTTTT. Encoded protein: CASSLEQGGEELFF.

This clonotype was seen many times. This chain links TRBV12-3 or TRBV12-4 with TRBJ1-5; D gene unclear. The CDR3 extends over 14 amino acids. The V end lost 5 bases, the J end lost 0 bases, and 8 bases lay between the germline ends. The CDR3 nucleotides read TGTGCCAGCAGTAACTTGTATAGCAATCAGCCCCAGCATTTT. Its translation: CASSNLYSNQPQHF.

There are many counts of this clonotype. The genes are TRBV7-2 and TRBJ2-1, with 7 bases that match TRBD1. The CDR3 is 13 residues long. CDR1 SGHTA and CDR2 FQGNSA come from the germline V gene. The J segment lost 6 bases and the V segment lost 8 bases, leaving 7 bases of the junction unmatched. The CDR3 coding sequence is TGTGCCAGCTCGACAGGGTTGGGCAATGAGCAGTTCTTC. It yields the protein CASSTGLGNEQFF.